This T cell receptor beta chain is drawn from a study of patients and donors after allogeneic stem cell transplantation. V lost 2 bases and J lost 2, with 13 bases in between. Germline values: CDR1 SGHRS, CDR2 YFSETQ. CDR3 length: 15 residues. From the RT-PCR reads, TCRdb called clonotypes with MiXCR, one entry per CDR3 protein. Of hundreds of thousands of distinct CDR3 sequences listed, around 16% were seen once; the top ten hold less than 8%. This TCR was sampled from a human donor who was either an allogeneic HSCT recipient or a stem cell or donor lymphocyte infusion donor (not recorded which). It is not recorded whose cells these are; they may come from a transplant donor. This rearrangement joins TRBV5-1 to TRBJ1-1; D is perhaps TRBD1 (5 bases). Input material: blood, either unsorted or a sorted T cell fraction (not recorded which). The DNA of the CDR3 is TGCGCCAGCAGCTTCGGGGGGAGCCATAACACTGAAGCTTTCTTT. It yields the protein CASSFGGSHNTEAFF.